This T cell receptor (beta chain) emerged from a study of blood T cell repertoires in COVID-19. As for the study in general: The United States, Italy and Spain supplied acute and convalescent COVID-19 samples.

This clone showed up just once. Unmatched junction bases numbered 4, after V lost 2 bases and J lost 1 base. This CDR3 is built from 16 residues. Germline CDR1 MNHEY, CDR2 SMNVEV (reference sequence). Methods used by the authors: From reference gene primer amplification, estimates of nucleated cell counts were derived. Profiled with immunoSEQ multiplex PCR; TCRdb holds only in-frame clones, not every one. The V and J calls and clone size were taken over from that table, and D and trimming were inferred from the DNA. The top ten hold 1% of the sample, which has a few hundred thousand clones, around 90% seen once.

The TCR originated in a man aged 50 to 60 with active or convalescent COVID-19. The sequencing input was peripheral blood. This chain uses TRBV27 with TRBJ2-7; 11 positions agree with TRBD2. CDR3 coding DNA: TGTGCCAGCAGTTTACTAACTAGCGGGGGTTCCTACGAGCAGTACTTC. Amino acid sequence: CASSLLTSGGSYEQYF.